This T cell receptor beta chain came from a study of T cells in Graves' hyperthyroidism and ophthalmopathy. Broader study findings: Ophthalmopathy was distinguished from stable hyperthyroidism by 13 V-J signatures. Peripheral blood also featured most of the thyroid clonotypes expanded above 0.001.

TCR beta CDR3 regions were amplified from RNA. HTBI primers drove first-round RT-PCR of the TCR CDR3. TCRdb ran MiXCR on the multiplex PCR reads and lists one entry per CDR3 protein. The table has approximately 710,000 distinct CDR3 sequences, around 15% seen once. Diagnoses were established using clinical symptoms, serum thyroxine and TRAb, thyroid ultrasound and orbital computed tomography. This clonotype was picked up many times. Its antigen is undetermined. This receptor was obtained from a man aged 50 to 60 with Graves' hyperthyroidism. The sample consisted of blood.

CDR3 DNA: TGTGCCAGCAGCATGGGACTAGGGATCTACAATGAGCAGTTCTTC. Its protein is CASSMGLGIYNEQFF. The gene calls are TRBV7-3 and TRBJ2-1; 8 positions agree with TRBD2. After removal of 5 bases from V and 3 bases from J, the junction contained 6 bases not matched to a gene. There are 15 residues in the CDR3. CDR1 is SGHTA and CDR2 is FQGTGA in the germline V gene.